These T cell receptor beta chains were read from a single sample in a study of T cells in Graves' hyperthyroidism and ophthalmopathy. TCRdb re-called the multiplex PCR reads through MiXCR, storing one row per CDR3 protein. Of about 360,000 distinct CDR3 sequences detected, approximately 13% appear once; the ten largest clones hold around a tenth. The source material was blood. All receptors come from a woman under 30 with Graves' hyperthyroidism. CDR3s include the opening cysteine and the closing phenylalanine or tryptophan. A D gene is named only where the DNA matches it firmly. Some rows mark clone size as missing; the rest say once, few, many or name a class of expanded clone.

abundance: many
d_gene: -
j_gene: TRBJ2-1
v_gene: TRBV28
CDR3aa: CASSLGLSSYNEQFF
CDR3nt: TGTGCCAGCAGTTTGGGACTCAGCTCCTACAATGAGCAGTTCTTC

abundance: -
d_gene: TRBD1
j_gene: TRBJ2-3
v_gene: TRBV20-1
CDR3aa: CSADRDSTDTQYF
CDR3nt: TGCAGTGCCGACAGGGATTCCACAGATACGCAGTATTTT

abundance: -
d_gene: TRBD1
j_gene: TRBJ1-4
v_gene: TRBV5-1
CDR3aa: CASKLQTGTVEKLFF
CDR3nt: TGCGCCAGCAAGCTACAGACAGGGACGGTCGAAAAACTGTTTTTT

abundance: many
d_gene: -
j_gene: TRBJ1-3
v_gene: TRBV11-2
CDR3aa: CASRTGPSGNTIYF
CDR3nt: TGTGCCAGCAGAACAGGGCCCTCTGGAAACACCATATATTTT

abundance: few
d_gene: TRBD2
j_gene: TRBJ2-5
v_gene: TRBV6-1
CDR3aa: CASSDLAGITQETQYF
CDR3nt: TGTGCCAGCAGTGATCTAGCGGGTATTACCCAAGAGACCCAGTACTTC

abundance: many
d_gene: -
j_gene: TRBJ2-5
v_gene: TRBV20-1
CDR3aa: CSAHQETQYF
CDR3nt: TGCAGTGCCCACCAAGAGACCCAGTACTTC

abundance: many
d_gene: -
j_gene: TRBJ2-3
v_gene: TRBV30
CDR3aa: CAWSGSDTQYF
CDR3nt: TGTGCCTGGAGTGGTTCAGATACGCAGTATTTT

abundance: many
d_gene: -
j_gene: TRBJ1-5
v_gene: TRBV10-3
CDR3aa: CAISAGGNQPQHF
CDR3nt: TGTGCCATCAGTGCCGGGGGCAATCAGCCCCAGCATTTT

abundance: many
d_gene: TRBD1
j_gene: TRBJ1-2
v_gene: TRBV18
CDR3aa: CASSPAGQGGGYTF
CDR3nt: TGTGCCAGCTCACCGGCGGGACAGGGAGGTGGCTACACCTTC

abundance: many
d_gene: -
j_gene: TRBJ1-3
v_gene: TRBV6-1
CDR3aa: CASTPGPAHLSGNTIYF
CDR3nt: TGTGCCAGCACCCCCGGGCCGGCCCATCTCTCTGGAAACACCATATATTTT

abundance: -
d_gene: -
j_gene: TRBJ1-2
v_gene: TRBV27
CDR3aa: CASSAGVLGGYGYTF
CDR3nt: TGTGCCAGCAGCGCGGGAGTTTTAGGGGGCTATGGCTACACCTTC

abundance: few
d_gene: -
j_gene: TRBJ2-2
v_gene: TRBV9
CDR3aa: CASNPAQGAGELFF
CDR3nt: TGTGCCAGCAACCCCGCTCAAGGAGCCGGGGAGCTGTTTTTT

abundance: many
d_gene: -
j_gene: TRBJ2-7
v_gene: TRBV7-9
CDR3aa: CASSSMRKVEQYF
CDR3nt: TGTGCCAGCAGCTCAATGCGGAAGGTCGAGCAGTACTTC

abundance: many
d_gene: -
j_gene: TRBJ2-2
v_gene: TRBV4-2
CDR3aa: CASSQGVTVTGELFF
CDR3nt: TGTGCCAGCAGCCAGGGGGTTACCGTCACCGGGGAGCTGTTTTTT

abundance: few
d_gene: -
j_gene: TRBJ2-1
v_gene: TRBV6-1
CDR3aa: CASKLGDEQFF
CDR3nt: TGTGCCAGCAAGCTAGGGGATGAGCAGTTCTTC

abundance: many
d_gene: -
j_gene: TRBJ1-2
v_gene: TRBV7-9
CDR3aa: CASTLEAEVGGYTF
CDR3nt: TGTGCCAGCACCCTCGAGGCGGAGGTCGGAGGCTACACCTTC

abundance: many
d_gene: TRBD2
j_gene: TRBJ2-1
v_gene: TRBV16
CDR3aa: CASSQFDTSVSYNEQFF
CDR3nt: TGTGCCAGCAGCCAATTTGATACTAGCGTATCCTACAATGAGCAGTTCTTC

abundance: -
d_gene: -
j_gene: TRBJ1-2
v_gene: TRBV6-1
CDR3aa: CASSEEPPDRGVYGYTF
CDR3nt: TGTGCCAGCAGTGAAGAACCCCCTGACAGAGGGGTATATGGCTACACCTTC

abundance: many
d_gene: -
j_gene: TRBJ2-1
v_gene: TRBV28
CDR3aa: CASSLSVSLDNEQFF
CDR3nt: TGTGCCAGCAGTTTATCTGTTAGTCTGGACAATGAGCAGTTCTTC

abundance: many
d_gene: -
j_gene: TRBJ1-1
v_gene: TRBV3-1
CDR3aa: CASSQDRVNEAFF
CDR3nt: TGTGCCAGCAGCCAAGACAGGGTGAATGAAGCTTTCTTT

abundance: -
d_gene: TRBD2
j_gene: TRBJ2-5
v_gene: TRBV19
CDR3aa: CASSIGTRKETQYF
CDR3nt: TGTGCCAGTAGTATTGGGACTAGAAAAGAGACCCAGTACTTC

abundance: many
d_gene: -
j_gene: TRBJ2-3
v_gene: TRBV15
CDR3aa: CATSRDLGTDTQYF
CDR3nt: TGTGCCACCAGCAGAGATCTTGGTACAGATACGCAGTATTTT

abundance: -
d_gene: -
j_gene: TRBJ1-5
v_gene: TRBV4-3
CDR3aa: CASSPSLFAPNQPQHF
CDR3nt: TGCGCCAGCAGCCCCTCGCTTTTTGCTCCCAATCAGCCCCAGCATTTT

abundance: many
d_gene: -
j_gene: TRBJ1-1
v_gene: TRBV5-1
CDR3aa: CASSLGGSNTEAFF
CDR3nt: TGCGCCAGCAGCTTAGGGGGATCGAACACTGAAGCTTTCTTT

abundance: many
d_gene: TRBD2
j_gene: TRBJ2-3
v_gene: TRBV13
CDR3aa: CASSPPGLAGGGSTDTQYF
CDR3nt: TGTGCCAGCAGTCCTCCGGGACTAGCGGGGGGAGGTAGCACAGATACGCAGTATTTT

abundance: -
d_gene: -
j_gene: TRBJ1-5
v_gene: TRBV28
CDR3aa: CASSSSGGASRAQHF
CDR3nt: TGTGCCAGCAGTTCATCGGGCGGCGCATCGAGGGCCCAGCATTTT

abundance: many
d_gene: -
j_gene: TRBJ2-7
v_gene: TRBV28
CDR3aa: CASPGVGYEQYF
CDR3nt: TGTGCCAGCCCAGGGGTTGGGTACGAGCAGTACTTC

abundance: many
d_gene: TRBD1
j_gene: TRBJ2-3
v_gene: TRBV12-3/TRBV12-4
CDR3aa: CASSSLGQGTDTQYF
CDR3nt: TGTGCCAGCAGTTCTCTAGGACAGGGCACAGATACGCAGTATTTT

abundance: many
d_gene: -
j_gene: TRBJ2-3
v_gene: TRBV5-1
CDR3aa: CASSLTVPDTQYF
CDR3nt: TGCGCCAGCAGCCTGACAGTCCCAGATACGCAGTATTTT

abundance: many
d_gene: TRBD1
j_gene: TRBJ2-2
v_gene: TRBV6-2/TRBV6-3
CDR3aa: CASSGRTGEIPANTGELFF
CDR3nt: TGTGCCAGCAGTGGGCGGACAGGGGAGATTCCCGCGAACACCGGGGAGCTGTTTTTT

abundance: many
d_gene: -
j_gene: TRBJ1-1
v_gene: TRBV2
CDR3aa: CASSDGTPTGAFF
CDR3nt: TGTGCCAGCAGCGACGGGACTCCCACGGGAGCTTTCTTT

abundance: many
d_gene: -
j_gene: TRBJ2-2
v_gene: TRBV7-9
CDR3aa: CASSPLTTGELFF
CDR3nt: TGTGCCAGCAGCCCTTTAACCACCGGGGAGCTGTTTTTT

abundance: few
d_gene: TRBD2
j_gene: TRBJ2-7
v_gene: TRBV19
CDR3aa: CATREAGVYEQYF
CDR3nt: TGTGCCACAAGGGAAGCGGGAGTCTACGAGCAGTACTTC

abundance: -
d_gene: -
j_gene: TRBJ2-7
v_gene: TRBV20-1
CDR3aa: CSAGPIEQYF
CDR3nt: TGCAGTGCTGGCCCTATCGAGCAGTACTTC

abundance: -
d_gene: -
j_gene: TRBJ1-5
v_gene: TRBV28
CDR3aa: CASSPPTGGQPQHF
CDR3nt: TGTGCCAGCAGCCCCCCGACAGGCGGTCAGCCCCAGCATTTT

abundance: many
d_gene: -
j_gene: TRBJ1-2
v_gene: TRBV18
CDR3aa: CASSPDGNYGYTF
CDR3nt: TGTGCCAGCTCACCGGACGGTAACTATGGCTACACCTTC

abundance: many
d_gene: TRBD1
j_gene: TRBJ1-5
v_gene: TRBV7-2
CDR3aa: CASSLAGGGVGHQPQHF
CDR3nt: TGTGCCAGCAGCTTAGCGGGAGGGGGCGTTGGGCATCAGCCCCAGCATTTT

abundance: many
d_gene: -
j_gene: TRBJ2-3
v_gene: TRBV12-5
CDR3aa: CASGLGAGDTQYF
CDR3nt: TGTGCTAGTGGTTTGGGGGCAGGAGATACGCAGTATTTT

abundance: -
d_gene: -
j_gene: TRBJ1-1
v_gene: TRBV5-4
CDR3aa: CASSLRPYGNTEAFF
CDR3nt: TGTGCCAGCAGCCTGCGTCCTTATGGGAACACTGAAGCTTTCTTT

abundance: -
d_gene: TRBD1
j_gene: TRBJ1-2
v_gene: TRBV27
CDR3aa: CASSGGQGGMSGYTF
CDR3nt: TGTGCCAGCAGCGGAGGACAGGGGGGTATGTCTGGCTACACCTTC

abundance: few
d_gene: -
j_gene: TRBJ1-3
v_gene: TRBV4-3
CDR3aa: CASSQVHRRPSGGNTIYF
CDR3nt: TGCGCCAGCAGCCAAGTCCACAGGCGTCCTTCGGGGGGAAACACCATATATTTT

abundance: -
d_gene: TRBD1
j_gene: TRBJ2-1
v_gene: TRBV4-1
CDR3aa: CASSSRDRFYNEQFF
CDR3nt: TGCGCCAGCAGCTCACGGGACAGGTTCTACAATGAGCAGTTCTTC

abundance: many
d_gene: TRBD2
j_gene: TRBJ2-1
v_gene: TRBV12-3/TRBV12-4
CDR3aa: CASSLSGKAYNEQFF
CDR3nt: TGTGCCAGCAGTTTGAGCGGGAAAGCCTACAATGAGCAGTTCTTC